The source of this T cell receptor (beta chain) is a study of blood T cell repertoires in COVID-19. Generated by immunoSEQ multiplex PCR, the TCRdb table keeps only in-frame clones and is missing some. In the table there are 540,000 or so clones, 85% to 90% of which are singletons. There are 15 residues in the CDR3. Germline lookup yields CDR1 GTSNPN and CDR2 SVGIG (reference sequence). V lost 6 bases and J lost 4; bases outside the gene matches: 12. The source is a woman between 50 and 59 years old with COVID-19, enrolled during active disease. V usage is TRBV30 and J usage is TRBJ2-5, with 9 bases matching TRBD2. Sequencing used peripheral blood. The CDR3 reads CACSGGERGAETQYF. The DNA for the CDR3 is TGTGCCTGCTCCGGCGGGGAGCGGGGGGCAGAGACCCAGTACTTC.